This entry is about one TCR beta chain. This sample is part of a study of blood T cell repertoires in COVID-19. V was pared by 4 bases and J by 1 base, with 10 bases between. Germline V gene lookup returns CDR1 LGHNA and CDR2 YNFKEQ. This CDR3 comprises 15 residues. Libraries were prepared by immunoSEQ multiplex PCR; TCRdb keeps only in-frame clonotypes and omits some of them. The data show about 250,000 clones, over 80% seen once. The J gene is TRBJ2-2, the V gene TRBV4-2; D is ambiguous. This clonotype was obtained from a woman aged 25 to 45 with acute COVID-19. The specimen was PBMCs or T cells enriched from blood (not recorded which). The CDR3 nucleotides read TGTGCCAGCAGCCCCGACTCCATGAACACCGGGGAGCTGTTTTTT. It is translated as CASSPDSMNTGELFF.